Below, 30 T cell receptor beta chains from the same sample are listed, as sequenced in a study of PD-1 blockade in classical Hodgkin lymphoma. After autologous stem cell transplantation all patients relapsed, and prior brentuximab vedotin exposure differed between cohorts. Assay: immunoSEQ multiplex PCR; the TCRdb copy retains only in-frame clones and omits some. This table holds more than 10,000 clones, around 77% found once. The input for sequencing was peripheral blood mononuclear cells (PBMCs), taken at baseline. The receptors come from a human donor with classical Hodgkin lymphoma.

This rearrangement joins TRBV18 to TRBJ1-3; perhaps TRBD1 as D (6 bases). CDR3 length equals 17 residues. The germline V gene encodes CDR1 KGHSH and CDR2 LQKENI. Trimming removed 4 bases from V and 4 bases from J, with 20 bases in between. CDR3 sequence: CASSLLGDMDRGNTIYF. CDR3 sequence (DNA): TGTGCCAGCTCACTTCTCGGAGACATGGACAGAGGAAACACCATATATTTT.

This clone counts as medium-sized. This chain uses TRBV2 with TRBJ1-2; 12 nucleotides align to TRBD1. CDR3 length equals 18 residues. V was clipped by 10 bases and J by 4 bases; unmatched bases: 19. The germline V gene has CDR1 SNHLY and CDR2 FYNNEI. The DNA of the CDR3 is TGTGCCACCATGCACCCCGGGACAGGGGGCGCTTGGTCCTATGGCTACACCTTC. It specifies CATMHPGTGGAWSYGYTF.

This chain links TRBV28 with TRBJ1-4; D may be TRBD1 (5 bases). Trimming shortened V by 6 bases and J by 0 bases, and 17 bases separated the two germline ends. CDR3 length: 17 amino acids. Germline V gene lookup returns CDR1 MDHEN and CDR2 SYDVKM. Here the CDR3 reads CASSNQRDVATNEKLFF. CDR3 DNA sequence: TGTGCCAGCAGCAACCAGAGGGACGTTGCAACTAATGAAAAACTGTTTTTT.

This sequence joins TRBV28 and TRBJ1-1; 9 nucleotides line up with TRBD1. CDR1 is MDHEN, CDR2 SYDVKM, per germline. CDR3 length: 17 residues. J lost 4 bases, V lost 1 base, and 10 bases had no gene match. CDR3 residues: CASSLSRTGVLFTEAFF. As DNA, the CDR3 is TGTGCCAGCAGTTTATCTCGGACAGGGGTTTTATTCACTGAAGCTTTCTTT. Complete variable domain (other parts from reference TRBV28 and TRBJ1-1): DVKVTQSSRYLVKRTGEKVFLECVQDMDHENMFWYRQDPGLGLRLIYFSYDVKMKEKGDIPEGYSVSREKKERFSLILESASTNQTSMYLCASSLSRTGVLFTEAFFGQGTRLTVV.

Here the CDR3 DNA reads TGTGCCAGCTTCAGGGGAACAGATACGCAGTATTTT. This encodes CASFRGTDTQYF. V usage is TRBV6-6 and J usage is TRBJ2-3, with TRBD1 as a possible D gene (6 bases). V was shortened by 8 bases and J by 3 bases, with 9 bases between the two germline ends. Germline V gene lookup returns CDR1 MNHNY and CDR2 SVGAGI (reference sequence). This CDR3 has 12 amino acids.

This clone appeared a few times. The chain has TRBV14 and TRBJ2-3, with TRBD1 as a possible D gene (6 bases). Germline CDR1 and CDR2: SGHDN and FVKESK. Trimming stripped 6 bases from V and 0 bases from J, with 22 bases between. CDR3 length equals 18 residues. DNA for the CDR3: TGTGCCAGCAGTCAACCCAGCCGGGGACACGAAAGCACAGATACGCAGTATTTT. This gives the protein CASSQPSRGHESTDTQYF.

The chain carries TRBV6-1 and TRBJ2-1; D is possibly TRBD1 or TRBD2 (6 bases each). V gave up 7 bases and J gave up 4 bases, with 14 bases separating them. The V gene's germline CDR1 is MNHNS and CDR2 SASEGT. CDR3 length: 14 amino acids. The CDR3 protein is CASMRGGSYNEQFF. CDR3 coding DNA: TGTGCCAGCATGCGAGGGGGGTCATACAATGAGCAGTTCTTC.

The chain uses TRBV2 and TRBJ1-3; D unclear. The CDR3 is 16 amino acids. Germline lookup yields CDR1 SNHLY and CDR2 FYNNEI. V lost 3 bases to trimming and J lost 0 bases, with 12 bases between them. The DNA for the CDR3 is TGTGCCAGCAGTGACCGGCAGGAGTTCTCTGGAAACACCATATATTTT. Amino acids: CASSDRQEFSGNTIYF. The whole variable domain, remainder taken from reference TRBV2 and TRBJ1-3, is EPEVTQTPSHQVTQMGQEVILRCVPISNHLYFYWYRQILGQKVEFLVSFYNNEISEKSEIFDDQFSVERPDGSNFTLKIRSTKLEDSAMYFCASSDRQEFSGNTIYFGEGSWLTVV.

This clone was seen only a few times. The V gene is TRBV11-2, the J gene TRBJ2-3, with D unresolved. The V end was cut by 1 base, the J end by 5 bases, with 1 base between. CDR1 is SGHAT, CDR2 FQNNGV, per germline. This CDR3 is built from 11 residues. This CDR3 reads CASSLVDTQYF. Written as DNA, the CDR3 is TGTGCCAGCAGCTTAGTAGATACGCAGTATTTT.

Here the CDR3 DNA reads TGTGCCAGCAGCAAGGGACTAGCGGGGGCCAATGAGCAGTTCTTC. It specifies CASSKGLAGANEQFF. J is TRBJ2-1 and V is TRBV7-2; TRBD2 matches at 14 bases. Germline CDR1 and CDR2: SGHTA and FQGNSA. The CDR3 has 15 residues. Trimming at V came to 5 bases and at J to 6 bases, leaving 3 bases not matched to a gene. The entire variable domain, with the rest obtained from reference TRBV7-2 and TRBJ2-1, is as follows: GAGVSQSPSNKVTEKGKDVELRCDPISGHTALYWYRQSLGQGLEFLIYFQGNSAPDKSGLPSDRFSAERTGGSVSTLTIQRTQQEDSAVYLCASSKGLAGANEQFFGPGTRLTVL.

In its sample, this clone ranks as medium-sized (0.01 to 0.1%). The V gene is TRBV10-3, the J gene TRBJ1-2, with a weak D call TRBD1 (5 bases). In germline, CDR1 is ENHRY, CDR2 SYGVKD. V gave up 0 bases and J gave up 2 bases, with 7 bases separating them. The CDR3 is 14 residues long. CDR3 residues: CAISESGRNYGYTF. The CDR3 nucleotides read TGTGCCATCAGTGAGTCGGGGCGGAACTATGGCTACACCTTC.

The J gene is TRBJ2-1, the V gene TRBV19; TRBD2 matches at 14 bases. The CDR3 covers 14 residues. After removal of 10 bases from V and 9 bases from J, the junction contained 8 bases not matched to a gene. The germline CDR1 and CDR2 sequences are LNHDA and SQIVND (reference sequence). The CDR3 here is CATRTSGGLFEQFF. CDR3 bases: TGTGCCACCAGGACTAGCGGGGGGCTATTTGAGCAGTTCTTC.

Details on this clone: Other DNA sequences within the sample encode an identical CDR3. The chain joins TRBV28 to TRBJ1-2; 7 nucleotides match TRBD1. The V segment lost 9 bases and the J segment 1 base; nucleotides outside the gene matches: 2. This CDR3 comprises 12 residues. The germline V gene has CDR1 MDHEN and CDR2 SYDVKM. In nucleotides, the CDR3 is TGTGCCAGTAACAGGGGTAACTATGGCTACACCTTC. Encoded protein: CASNRGNYGYTF.

The chain recombines TRBV21-1 with TRBJ2-3; the DNA was not compared with TRBD1, the D call given in the table. TRBV21-1 is labeled a pseudogene. This CDR3 contains 18 residues. The CDR3 is CASSEDLRTGGIADTQYF. As DNA, the CDR3 is TGTGCCAGCAGCGAAGACCTAAGGACAGGGGGCATCGCAGATACGCAGTATTTT.

The chain joins TRBV29-1 to TRBJ2-7; D is unclear. The CDR3 totals 13 residues. Germline CDR1 and CDR2: SQVTM and ANQGSEA. CDR3 nucleotides: TGCAGACAAATGCCCAGCCATACCTACGAGCAGTACGTC. It yields the protein CRQMPSHTYEQYV.

The DNA of the CDR3 is TGTGCCAGCAGCGTTTCCGGGACTAGTTCCTACGAGCAGTACTTC. Translation: CASSVSGTSSYEQYF. This chain connects TRBV9 to TRBJ2-7, with 8 bases aligning to TRBD2. After removal of 2 bases from V and 1 base from J, the junction contained 5 bases not matched to a gene. Germline loops: CDR1 SGDLS, CDR2 YYNGEE. The length of the CDR3 is 15 residues.

The CDR3 sequence is CASSPQVAGVTYVGELFF. The CDR3, as DNA: TGTGCCAGCAGCCCTCAAGTGGCGGGGGTTACCTACGTCGGGGAGCTGTTTTTT. V and J are TRBV7-9 and TRBJ2-2; 7 bases fit TRBD2. CDR3 length equals 18 residues. Trimming took 5 bases from V and 7 from J; bases not matched to a gene: 19. Germline CDR1 and CDR2: SEHNR and FQNEAQ (reference sequence).

V and J are TRBV10-3 and TRBJ2-1; TRBD1 or TRBD2 may be the D gene (5 bases each). The V and J ends lost 3 bases and 10 bases respectively, with 10 bases between them. Germline-derived CDR1 and CDR2 are ENHRY and SYGVKD. CDR3 length equals 12 residues. CDR3 in amino acids: CAISEEGWEQFF. CDR3 sequence (DNA): TGTGCCATCAGTGAAGAGGGGTGGGAGCAGTTCTTC.

The rearrangement joins TRBV27 to TRBJ1-1; D is perhaps TRBD1 (5 bases). Trimming shortened V by 3 bases and J by 0 bases, and 8 bases separated the two germline ends. This CDR3 comprises 14 residues. Germline V gene sequence: CDR1 MNHEY, CDR2 SMNVEV (reference sequence). The CDR3 sequence: CASSFGGLNTEAFF. The CDR3 nucleotides are TGTGCCAGCAGTTTCGGGGGACTGAACACTGAAGCTTTCTTT.

The J gene is TRBJ2-3, the V gene TRBV6-6; D is uncertain. The CDR3 runs 13 residues. Trimming left V 5 bases short and J 4 bases short, with 10 bases between. CDR1 and CDR2 from the germline V gene are MNHNY and SVGAGI (reference sequence). The CDR3 loop is CASSTRFSDTQYF. CDR3 nucleotide sequence: TGTGCCAGCAGTACCAGGTTTTCAGATACGCAGTATTTT.

The chain recombines TRBV19 with TRBJ1-1, with D hard to call. This CDR3 spans 13 amino acids. The V end was cut by 3 bases, the J end by 1 base, with 6 bases between. The V gene's germline CDR1 is LNHDA and CDR2 SQIVND (reference sequence). CDR3 sequence reads: CASSIRENTEAFF. CDR3 DNA sequence: TGTGCCAGTAGTATCCGGGAGAACACTGAAGCTTTCTTT. Full variable domain (rest looked up from reference TRBV19 and TRBJ1-1): DGGITQSPKYLFRKEGQNVTLSCEQNLNHDAMYWYRQDPGQGLRLIYYSQIVNDFQKGDIAEGYSVSREKKESFPLTVTSAQKNPTAFYLCASSIRENTEAFFGQGTRLTVV.

The V and J genes are TRBV7-2 and TRBJ2-7, with 7 positions matching TRBD2. Germline V lookup: CDR1 SGHTA, CDR2 FQGNSA. The CDR3 is 15 residues long. Trimming at V came to 1 base and at J to 7 bases, leaving 10 bases not matched to a gene. CDR3 amino acids: CASSLVEGGPGEQYF. The DNA for the CDR3 is TGTGCCAGCAGCTTAGTGGAGGGAGGGCCGGGGGAGCAGTACTTC. Drawing the rest from reference TRBV7-2 and TRBJ2-7, the complete variable domain is GAGVSQSPSNKVTEKGKDVELRCDPISGHTALYWYRQSLGQGLEFLIYFQGNSAPDKSGLPSDRFSAERTGGSVSTLTIQRTQQEDSAVYLCASSLVEGGPGEQYFGPGTRLTVT.

Only one count was recorded for this clone. The gene calls are TRBV7-9 and TRBJ1-1; D is perhaps TRBD1 (6 bases). The germline V and J ends were trimmed by 5 bases and 5 bases, with 15 bases remaining between them. Looked up from germline, CDR1 is SEHNR and CDR2 is FQNEAQ (reference sequence). There are 14 residues in the CDR3. CDR3 sequence: CASSSTGGVTEAFF. In nucleotides, the CDR3 is TGTGCCAGCAGCAGCACCGGGGGCGTAACTGAAGCTTTCTTT.

The genes are TRBV2 and TRBJ2-5; TRBD2 is a possible D gene (7 bases). Germline V lookup: CDR1 SNHLY, CDR2 FYNNEI. CDR3 length: 12 amino acids. V was pared by 9 bases and J by 5 bases, with 13 bases between. The CDR3 DNA reads TGTGCCAGTTCAGGGGAGGGTGAGACCCAGTACTTC. Residues: CASSGEGETQYF. The full variable domain, completed using reference TRBV2 and TRBJ2-5, is EPEVTQTPSHQVTQMGQEVILRCVPISNHLYFYWYRQILGQKVEFLVSFYNNEISEKSEIFDDQFSVERPDGSNFTLKIRSTKLEDSAMYFCASSGEGETQYFGPGTRLLVL.

This chain joins TRBV7-2 and TRBJ1-4; D gene unclear. Germline V gene sequence: CDR1 SGHTA, CDR2 FQGNSA. CDR3 length equals 19 residues. The germline V and J ends were trimmed by 2 bases and 0 bases, with 19 bases remaining between them. The chain's CDR3 is CASSLFGILPDATNEKLFF. The DNA for the CDR3 is TGTGCCAGCAGCTTATTCGGGATTCTTCCGGATGCAACTAATGAAAAACTGTTTTTT.

The chain is built from TRBV9 and TRBJ2-2; 7 bases are a match to TRBD1. CDR3 length: 16 residues. In germline, CDR1 is SGDLS, CDR2 YYNGEE. The V segment lost 0 bases and the J segment 5 bases; nucleotides outside the gene matches: 7. The CDR3, as DNA: TGTGCCAGCAGCGTAGTGGGAGAGACAGGGACCGGGGAGCTGTTTTTT. This encodes CASSVVGETGTGELFF. The full variable domain, with the rest looked up from reference TRBV9 and TRBJ2-2, is DSGVTQTPKHLITATGQRVTLRCSPRSGDLSVYWYQQSLDQGLQFLIQYYNGEERAKGNILERFSAQQFPDLHSELNLSSLELGDSALYFCASSVVGETGTGELFFGEGSRLTVL.

J is TRBJ2-6 and V is TRBV27, with D hard to call. There are 12 residues in the CDR3. Trimming shortened V by 6 bases and J by 1 base, and 1 base separated the two germline ends. Germline V gene data show CDR1 as MNHEY and CDR2 as SMNVEV (reference sequence). The CDR3 nucleotides are TGTGCCAGCAGATCTGGGGCCAACGTCCTGACTTTC. Its translation is CASRSGANVLTF. Looking up the rest from reference TRBV27 and TRBJ2-6 gives the full variable domain: EAQVTQNPRYLITVTGKKLTVTCSQNMNHEYMSWYRQDPGLGLRQIYYSMNVEVTDKGDVPEGYKVSRKEKRNFPLILESPSPNQTSLYFCASRSGANVLTFGAGSRLTVL.

The V gene is TRBV28, the J gene TRBJ1-6; D uncertain. Per germline, CDR1 MDHEN and CDR2 SYDVKM. The CDR3 length is 14 residues. V dropped 3 bases and J dropped 7 bases, with 10 bases sitting between them. The CDR3 coding sequence is TGTGCCAGCAGTTTGGCGGGGATCAATTCACCCCTCCACTTT. It translates to CASSLAGINSPLHF.

This chain uses TRBV12-5 with TRBJ1-1; D call uncertain. CDR1 and CDR2 from the germline V gene are LGHNT and FRNRAP. The CDR3 extends over 13 amino acids. Trimming cost V 1 base and J 1 base, with 4 bases left between them. DNA for the CDR3: TGTGCTAGTGGTTTGGACAGGAACACTGAAGCTTTCTTT. It yields the protein CASGLDRNTEAFF.

This clone was counted a few times. This chain joins TRBV7-9 and TRBJ1-2; 7 bases match TRBD1. Per germline, CDR1 SEHNR and CDR2 FQNEAQ (reference sequence). The V and J ends lost 6 bases and 3 bases, in that order; junction bases with no gene match: 7. The CDR3 is made up of 14 amino acids. The CDR3 region has the DNA TGTGCCAGCAGTTCAACCGGGACAGACTATGGCTACACCTTC. Amino acids: CASSSTGTDYGYTF.